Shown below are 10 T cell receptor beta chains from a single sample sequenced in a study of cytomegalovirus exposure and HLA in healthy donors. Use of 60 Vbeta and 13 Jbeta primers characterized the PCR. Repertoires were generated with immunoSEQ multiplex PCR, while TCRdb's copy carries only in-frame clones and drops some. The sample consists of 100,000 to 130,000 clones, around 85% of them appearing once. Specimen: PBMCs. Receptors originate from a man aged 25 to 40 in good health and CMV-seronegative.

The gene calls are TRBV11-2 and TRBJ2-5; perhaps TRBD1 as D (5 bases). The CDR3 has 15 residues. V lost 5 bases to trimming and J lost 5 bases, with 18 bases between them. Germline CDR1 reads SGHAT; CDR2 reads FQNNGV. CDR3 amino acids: CASSPRFGAGETQYF. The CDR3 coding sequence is TGTGCCAGCAGCCCGAGGTTTGGGGCAGGGGAGACCCAGTACTTC.

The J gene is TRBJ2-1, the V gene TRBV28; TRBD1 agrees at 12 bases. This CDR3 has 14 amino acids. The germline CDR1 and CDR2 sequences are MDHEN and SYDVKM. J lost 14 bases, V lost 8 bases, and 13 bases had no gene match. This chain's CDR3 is CASGDRGRLIAKFF. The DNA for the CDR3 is TGTGCCAGCGGGGACAGGGGGCGCCTAATCGCTAAGTTCTTC.

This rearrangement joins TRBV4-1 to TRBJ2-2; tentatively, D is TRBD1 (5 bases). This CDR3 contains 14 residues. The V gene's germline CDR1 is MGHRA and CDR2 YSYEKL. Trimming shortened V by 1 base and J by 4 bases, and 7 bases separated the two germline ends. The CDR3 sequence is CASSQARGTGELFF. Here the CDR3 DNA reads TGCGCCAGCAGCCAAGCTAGGGGCACCGGGGAGCTGTTTTTT.

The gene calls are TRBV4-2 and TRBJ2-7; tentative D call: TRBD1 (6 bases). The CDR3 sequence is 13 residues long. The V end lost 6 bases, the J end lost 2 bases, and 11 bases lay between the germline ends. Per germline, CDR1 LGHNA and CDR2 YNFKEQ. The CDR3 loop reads CASSRGSTYEQYF. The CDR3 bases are TGTGCCAGCAGTAGGGGGAGTACCTACGAGCAGTACTTC.

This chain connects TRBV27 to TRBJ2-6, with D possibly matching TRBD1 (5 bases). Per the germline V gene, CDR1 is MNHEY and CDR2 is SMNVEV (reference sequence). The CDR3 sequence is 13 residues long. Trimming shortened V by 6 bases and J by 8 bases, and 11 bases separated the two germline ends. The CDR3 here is CASSPGQPNVLTF. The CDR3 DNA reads TGTGCCAGCAGCCCCGGACAACCCAACGTCCTGACTTTC.

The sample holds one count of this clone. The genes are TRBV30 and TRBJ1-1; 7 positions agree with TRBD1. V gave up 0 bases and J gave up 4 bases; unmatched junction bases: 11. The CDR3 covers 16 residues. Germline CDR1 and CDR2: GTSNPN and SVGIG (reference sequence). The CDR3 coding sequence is TGTGCCTGGAGTGTCATAGTTTCGACAGGGAGCACTGAAGCTTTCTTT. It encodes CAWSVIVSTGSTEAFF.

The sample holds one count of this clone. This chain's CDR3 is CASSLVGQGSLDQPQHF. The CDR3 region has the DNA TGTGCCAGCAGCTTAGTTGGACAGGGTTCTCTGGATCAGCCCCAGCATTTT. J is TRBJ1-5 and V is TRBV7-9, with 8 bases identical to TRBD1. CDR3 size: 17 residues. V lost 1 base, J lost 5 bases, and 10 bases stayed unmatched. In germline, CDR1 is SEHNR, CDR2 FQNEAQ (reference sequence).

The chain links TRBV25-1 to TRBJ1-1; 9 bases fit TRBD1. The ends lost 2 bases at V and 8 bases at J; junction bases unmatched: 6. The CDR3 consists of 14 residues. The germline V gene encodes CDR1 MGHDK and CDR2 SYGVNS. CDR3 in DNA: TGTGCCAGCAGTGAAGGCGACAGGGGGAGCGAAGCTTTCTTT. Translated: CASSEGDRGSEAFF.

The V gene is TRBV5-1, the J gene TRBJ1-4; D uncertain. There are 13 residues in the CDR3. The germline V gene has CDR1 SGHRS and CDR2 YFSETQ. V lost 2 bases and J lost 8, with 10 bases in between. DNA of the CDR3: TGCGCCAGCAGCTTCATAGGGAGGGAAAAACTGTTTTTT. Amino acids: CASSFIGREKLFF. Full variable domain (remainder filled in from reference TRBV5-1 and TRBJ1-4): KAGVTQTPRYLIKTRGQQVTLSCSPISGHRSVSWYQQTPGQGLQFLFEYFSETQRNKGNFPGRFSGRQFSNSRSEMNVSTLELGDSALYLCASSFIGREKLFFGSGTQLSVL.

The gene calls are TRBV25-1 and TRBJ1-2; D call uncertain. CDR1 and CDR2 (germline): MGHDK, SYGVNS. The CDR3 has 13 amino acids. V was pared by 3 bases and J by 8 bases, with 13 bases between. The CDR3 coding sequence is TGTGCCAGCAGTGATCCGGGTGCGGGGGGCTACACCTTC. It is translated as CASSDPGAGGYTF.